These 23 T cell receptor beta chains came from one sample sequenced in a study of multiple sclerosis patients with progressive multifocal leukoencephalopathy. Data came from immunoSEQ multiplex PCR; TCRdb stores just in-frame clones and leaves some out. There are 25,000 to 30,000 clones in the sample; around 89% occur only once, and approximately 1.3% lies in the top ten. The time point: 12 to 13 months of natalizumab therapy. Material: PBMCs, obtained from a patient treated with natalizumab. The source is a human donor with multiple sclerosis.

The chain combines TRBV6-5 with TRBJ1-1, with TRBD1 matching 8 bases. This CDR3 is built from 13 residues. Germline loops: CDR1 MNHEY, CDR2 SVGAGI. V lost 6 bases, J lost 0 bases, and 0 bases stayed unmatched. Here the CDR3 DNA reads TGTGCCAGCAGGGACAGGGTGAACACTGAAGCTTTCTTT. Amino acids: CASRDRVNTEAFF.

This sequence joins TRBV19 and TRBJ2-5, with a tentative D call TRBD2 (5 bases). The end of the DNA is better explained by TRBJ2-7, so the J call may be wrong. Per the germline V gene, CDR1 is LNHDA and CDR2 is SQIVND (reference sequence). The CDR3 consists of 16 residues. CDR3 sequence: CASSIADWGITYEQYF. DNA of the CDR3: TGTGCCAGTAGTATTGCGGACTGGGGTATCACCTACGAGCAGTACTTC.

This chain uses TRBV10-1 with TRBJ2-3, with D unclear. Between the trimmed V and J ends, which lost 3 bases and 3 bases, there was a span of 7 bases. This CDR3 region has 13 residues. The germline CDR1 and CDR2 sequences are WNHNN and SYGVQD (reference sequence). The CDR3 DNA sequence: TGCGCCAGCAGTGACCTTAATACAGATACGCAGTATTTT. It translates to CASSDLNTDTQYF.

The chain uses TRBV4-3 and TRBJ2-5; D is undetermined. Germline V CDR1 and CDR2: LGHNA, YSLEER. This CDR3 is 16 amino acids long. Trimming removed 1 base from V and 1 base from J, with 13 bases in between. Here the CDR3 reads CASSQVVAPAQETQYF. CDR3 nucleotide sequence: TGCGCCAGCAGCCAAGTAGTAGCACCTGCCCAAGAGACCCAGTACTTC.

CDR3 DNA sequence: TGTGCCAGCAGTGATTTAGAGCGGGCTGGGGAGACCCAGTACTTC. This translates into CASSDLERAGETQYF. This sequence joins TRBV6-1 and TRBJ2-5, with D possibly being TRBD2 (6 bases). This CDR3 region has 15 residues. V gave up 3 bases and J gave up 5 bases, with 16 bases separating them. Germline CDR1 and CDR2: MNHNS and SASEGT.

The chain uses TRBV10-3 and TRBJ2-3; TRBD2 matches at 11 bases. V trimming: 2 bases; J trimming: 7 bases; junction bases outside the gene matches: 5. Germline lookup yields CDR1 ENHRY and CDR2 SYGVKD. This CDR3 comprises 15 residues. In DNA, the CDR3 is TGTGCCATCAGTGAGAGCACTAGCGGGGGCCATACGCAGTATTTT. Translating it yields CAISESTSGGHTQYF.

On this clone: The junction differs from germline at one of its ends, possibly a read error. The sample contains more than one DNA sequence encoding this CDR3. J is TRBJ1-1 and V is TRBV19; TRBD1 matches 7 bases. This CDR3 has 14 residues. Germline CDR1 and CDR2: LNHDA and SQIVND (reference sequence). The CDR3 loop reads CASTRGFVYTEAFF. The CDR3 DNA reads TGTGCCAGTACCAGGGGGTTCGTGTACACTGAAGCCTTCTTT.

V is TRBV9 and J is TRBJ2-3; a possible D gene is TRBD2 (6 bases). V lost 2 bases and J lost 4, with 14 bases in between. The germline gives CDR1 SGDLS, CDR2 YYNGEE. This CDR3 contains 15 residues. CDR3 region: CASSVGSQSADTQYF. The CDR3 DNA is TGTGCCAGCAGCGTCGGGAGCCAAAGCGCAGATACGCAGTATTTT.

The chain links TRBV6-5 to TRBJ2-1; D gene uncertain. Trimming stripped 6 bases from V and 6 bases from J, with 6 bases between. The CDR3 is 11 amino acids. Per germline, CDR1 MNHEY and CDR2 SVGAGI. CDR3 nucleotide sequence: TGTGCCAGCAGCGTTGCCAATGAGCAGTTCTTC. Translation: CASSVANEQFF.

J is TRBJ1-2 and V is TRBV6-5, with a weak D call TRBD1 (5 bases). The CDR3 is 14 amino acids. Deletions cut 6 bases from V and 2 bases from J, with 13 bases between. Germline V CDR1 and CDR2: MNHEY, SVGAGI. CDR3 bases: TGTGCCAGCAGCCGGGGACGGGGAAACTATGGCTACACCTTC. As protein: CASSRGRGNYGYTF.

The chain combines TRBV6-5 with TRBJ2-7, with 7 bases aligning to TRBD2. Per the germline V gene, CDR1 is MNHEY and CDR2 is SVGAGI. CDR3 length equals 15 residues. V dropped 2 bases and J dropped 0; count of bases not matched to a gene: 4. CDR3: CASSYKGGDSYEQYF. The CDR3 DNA is TGTGCCAGCAGTTACAAGGGAGGGGACTCCTACGAGCAGTACTTC.

This rearrangement joins TRBV27 to TRBJ1-2; TRBD1 might be the D (6 bases). Germline loops: CDR1 MNHEY, CDR2 SMNVEV (reference sequence). The CDR3 consists of 17 residues. The V end was cut by 3 bases, the J end by 0 bases, with 17 bases between. CDR3 amino acids: CASSFRQGTLANYGYTF. The DNA for the CDR3 is TGTGCCAGCAGTTTCCGGCAGGGGACGTTAGCTAACTATGGCTACACCTTC.

This chain joins TRBV7-2 and TRBJ2-5; TRBD1 aligns across 8 bases. V dropped 5 bases and J dropped 11; count of bases not matched to a gene: 13. Germline V gene lookup returns CDR1 SGHTA and CDR2 FQGNSA. This CDR3 is built from 14 residues. The CDR3 protein is CASSPQGASAEQYF. In nucleotides, the CDR3 is TGTGCCAGCAGCCCCCAGGGGGCAAGTGCGGAGCAGTACTTC.

This clone turned up a few times. J is TRBJ2-2 and V is TRBV11-2; tentatively, D is TRBD1 (6 bases). The CDR3 sequence is 14 residues long. CDR1 SGHAT and CDR2 FQNNGV come from the germline V gene. Trimming took off 5 bases at V and 5 bases at J, with 12 bases between the two ends. The CDR3 region is CASSLGTLTGELFF. CDR3 DNA sequence: TGTGCCAGCAGCCTCGGGACACTGACCGGGGAGCTGTTTTTT.

V usage is TRBV2 and J usage is TRBJ1-2; 11 positions agree with TRBD1. Germline loops: CDR1 SNHLY, CDR2 FYNNEI. The CDR3 extends over 13 amino acids. V shed 4 bases and J 8 bases; nucleotides not matched to a gene: 3. The DNA for the CDR3 is TGTGCCAGCAGTGGGACAGGGGGCGCCGGCTACACCTTC. It yields the protein CASSGTGGAGYTF.

This clone was recorded only once. The genes are TRBV11-1 and TRBJ1-1, with 7 bases that match TRBD1. This CDR3 is 13 amino acids long. V trimming: 6 bases; J trimming: 6 bases; junction bases outside the gene matches: 7. Germline values: CDR1 SGHAT, CDR2 FQDESV (reference sequence). The CDR3 is CASSGEGAAEAFF. The CDR3 region has the DNA TGTGCCAGCAGTGGGGAGGGGGCCGCTGAAGCTTTCTTT.

Concerning this clone: This sample also contains other DNA sequences that code for the same CDR3. The chain carries TRBV7-2 and TRBJ2-2; TRBD2 matches 7 bases. Germline V gene data show CDR1 as SGHTA and CDR2 as FQGNSA. This CDR3 comprises 15 residues. V lost 5 bases to trimming and J lost 5 bases; unmatched junction nucleotides: 8. CDR3 sequence reads: CASSPQWGGTGELFF. The CDR3, as DNA: TGTGCCAGCAGCCCCCAATGGGGGGGGACCGGGGAGCTGTTTTTT. The entire variable domain, with the rest obtained from reference TRBV7-2 and TRBJ2-2, is as follows: GAGVSQSPSNKVTEKGKDVELRCDPISGHTALYWYRQSLGQGLEFLIYFQGNSAPDKSGLPSDRFSAERTGGSVSTLTIQRTQQEDSAVYLCASSPQWGGTGELFFGEGSRLTVL.

This clone was observed a handful of times. The chain employs TRBV7-9 and TRBJ2-7; perhaps TRBD1 as D (5 bases). CDR1 SEHNR and CDR2 FQNEAQ come from the germline V gene (reference sequence). This CDR3 has 12 amino acids. Trimming shortened V by 3 bases and J by 9 bases, and 12 bases separated the two germline ends. CDR3 residues: CASSFVTEPQYF. The CDR3 DNA reads as TGTGCCAGCAGCTTCGTGACAGAGCCGCAGTACTTC.

V usage is TRBV6-5 and J usage is TRBJ1-2; 9 bases agree with TRBD1. The CDR3 loop spans 15 amino acids. Germline V gene sequence: CDR1 MNHEY, CDR2 SVGAGI. V gave up 10 bases and J gave up 4 bases; unmatched junction bases: 13. DNA of the CDR3: TGTGCCACCAGCCGCCGGACAGGGGACGGCTATGGCTACACCTTC. It translates to CATSRRTGDGYGYTF.

The chain employs TRBV2 and TRBJ1-1; D is ambiguous. The CDR3 contains 14 residues. Trimming cost V 3 bases and J 0 bases, with 8 bases left between them. Germline values: CDR1 SNHLY, CDR2 FYNNEI. CDR3 in DNA: TGTGCCAGCAGTGAGGGAACTGTGAACACTGAAGCTTTCTTT. Encoded protein: CASSEGTVNTEAFF.

V usage is TRBV2 and J usage is TRBJ2-7, with a weak D call TRBD2 (5 bases). The V end was cut by 6 bases, the J end by 6 bases, with 9 bases between. The CDR3 consists of 11 residues. Germline V CDR1 and CDR2: SNHLY, FYNNEI. CDR3 DNA sequence: TGTGCCAGCAGGGAGGCCTCCGAGCAGTACTTC. Translating it yields CASREASEQYF. Filled out from reference TRBV2 and TRBJ2-7, the complete variable domain reads EPEVTQTPSHQVTQMGQEVILRCVPISNHLYFYWYRQILGQKVEFLVSFYNNEISEKSEIFDDQFSVERPDGSNFTLKIRSTKLEDSAMYFCASREASEQYFGPGTRLTVT.

This clone was picked up a small number of times. This chain connects TRBV10-3 to TRBJ2-2, with 7 bases identical to TRBD2. Losses at the gene ends were 10 bases for V and 7 bases for J; bases not matched to a gene: 9. CDR1 and CDR2 from the germline V gene are ENHRY and SYGVKD. CDR3 length: 13 residues. CDR3 region: CATRGREDGELFF. CDR3 sequence (DNA): TGTGCCACTCGGGGGAGGGAAGACGGGGAGCTGTTTTTT.

This clone was found a few times. The chain is built from TRBV27 and TRBJ2-1; TRBD1 or TRBD2 may be the D gene (6 bases each). The germline CDR1 and CDR2 sequences are MNHEY and SMNVEV (reference sequence). The CDR3 covers 15 residues. Trimming left V 8 bases short and J 5 bases short, with 19 bases between. Here the CDR3 reads CASCSPGGRDNEQFF. In nucleotides, the CDR3 is TGTGCCAGCTGTTCCCCCGGGGGCCGAGACAATGAGCAGTTCTTC.